These 30 T cell receptor beta chains were all obtained from the same sample, sequenced in a study of blood T cell repertoires in COVID-19. Profiled with immunoSEQ multiplex PCR; TCRdb holds only in-frame clones, not every one. The sample yields roughly 230,000 clones, approximately 83% seen once. Input material: peripheral blood. These receptors came from a woman in her forties or fifties with acute or convalescent COVID-19.

The rearrangement uses TRBV5-5 and TRBJ1-1, with TRBD1 identical over 10 bases. The germline gives CDR1 SGHKS, CDR2 YYEKEE (reference sequence). The CDR3 spans 15 residues. V lost 4 bases to trimming and J lost 4 bases; unmatched junction nucleotides: 7. The CDR3 loop is CASSVQTGGFTEAFF. CDR3 DNA: TGTGCCAGCAGCGTCCAGACAGGGGGCTTCACTGAAGCTTTCTTT.

This clone was picked up a small number of times. The J gene is TRBJ2-3, the V gene TRBV3-1 (or the pseudogene TRBV3-2); D uncertain. V gave up 3 bases and J gave up 6 bases, with 7 bases separating them. Germline V gene sequence: CDR1 LGHDT, CDR2 YNNKEL (reference sequence). The CDR3 has 12 residues. CDR3 sequence: CASSHLLDTQYF. CDR3 nucleotides: TGTGCCAGCAGCCACCTTTTGGATACGCAGTATTTT.

This clone was detected once. The chain combines TRBV28 with TRBJ1-4, with 9 positions matching TRBD1. V was pared by 7 bases and J by 7 bases, with 7 bases of the junction left unmatched. This CDR3 comprises 14 residues. Germline V gene lookup returns CDR1 MDHEN and CDR2 SYDVKM. Here the CDR3 reads CASTPGQGTEKLFF. The CDR3 DNA sequence: TGTGCCAGCACCCCGGGACAGGGAACTGAAAAACTGTTTTTT. Full variable domain (missing parts from reference TRBV28 and TRBJ1-4): DVKVTQSSRYLVKRTGEKVFLECVQDMDHENMFWYRQDPGLGLRLIYFSYDVKMKEKGDIPEGYSVSREKKERFSLILESASTNQTSMYLCASTPGQGTEKLFFGSGTQLSVL.

The chain has TRBV28 and TRBJ2-7, with D tentatively TRBD2 (5 bases). Germline V lookup: CDR1 MDHEN, CDR2 SYDVKM. The length of the CDR3 is 13 residues. The V end was cut by 5 bases, the J end by 0 bases, with 8 bases between. Here the CDR3 DNA reads TGTGCCAGCAGTCGGGATCCCTCCTACGAGCAGTACTTC. It encodes CASSRDPSYEQYF.

The genes are TRBV5-1 and TRBJ2-1; possibly TRBD1 for D (6 bases). The CDR3 is made up of 15 amino acids. Germline V lookup: CDR1 SGHRS, CDR2 YFSETQ. V dropped 2 bases and J dropped 6 bases, with 15 bases sitting between them. The CDR3 region is CASSLLQGGGNEQFF. For the CDR3, the DNA is TGCGCCAGCAGCTTATTACAGGGTGGCGGCAATGAGCAGTTCTTC.

The chain uses TRBV21-1 and TRBJ2-1; TRBD2 is the table's D call, not checked against the DNA. TRBV21-1 is described as a pseudogene. The CDR3 covers 16 residues. This CDR3 is CASTPPTGKLRNEQFF. The CDR3 DNA reads TGTGCCAGCACCCCACCGACCGGGAAATTGAGGAATGAGCAGTTCTTC.

The rearrangement uses TRBV5-1 and TRBJ1-2; 8 bases agree with TRBD1. Germline CDR1 and CDR2: SGHRS and YFSETQ. Trimming at V came to 0 bases and at J to 4 bases, leaving 2 bases not matched to a gene. This CDR3 is 14 amino acids long. CDR3 residues: CASSLDTGGYGYTF. The DNA of the CDR3 is TGCGCCAGCAGCTTGGATACAGGGGGCTATGGCTACACCTTC.

This chain joins TRBV2 and TRBJ1-1; tentative D call: TRBD1 (5 bases). This CDR3 comprises 14 residues. V lost 5 bases, J lost 8 bases, and 18 bases lay in between. The germline gives CDR1 SNHLY, CDR2 FYNNEI. The CDR3 bases are TGTGCCAGCAGTTACAGGAGATACACTGAAGAAGCTTTCTTT. It encodes CASSYRRYTEEAFF.

This chain links TRBV18 with TRBJ2-2, with 7 nucleotides matching TRBD2. With V trimmed by 6 bases and J by 5 bases, 6 bases remained unmatched. The CDR3 covers 14 residues. CDR1 is KGHSH, CDR2 LQKENI, per germline. The CDR3 DNA sequence: TGTGCCAGCTCGCGATCCGGGGGGACCGGGGAGCTGTTTTTT. It is translated as CASSRSGGTGELFF. The full variable domain, rest sourced from reference TRBV18 and TRBJ2-2, is NAGVMQNPRHLVRRRGQEARLRCSPMKGHSHVYWYRQLPEEGLKFMVYLQKENIIDESGMPKERFSAEFPKEGPSILRIQQVVRGDSAAYFCASSRSGGTGELFFGEGSRLTVL.

The rearrangement joins TRBV3-1 (or the pseudogene TRBV3-2) to TRBJ2-1; weak D call: TRBD2 (5 bases). The CDR3 is 15 amino acids. Germline V CDR1 and CDR2: LGHDT, YNNKEL (reference sequence). Trimming pared 3 bases from V and 1 base from J, leaving 10 bases between. CDR3 protein: CASSHRSGSYNEQFF. CDR3 coding DNA: TGTGCCAGCAGCCACAGGAGCGGATCCTACAATGAGCAGTTCTTC.

The sample holds one count of this clone. The CDR3 region is CASSLGAGDTEAFF. CDR3 DNA: TGTGCCAGCAGCTTGGGTGCAGGTGACACTGAAGCTTTCTTT. The genes are TRBV5-4 and TRBJ1-1; no reliable D call. The CDR3 totals 14 residues. V was cut by 0 bases and J by 3 bases, with 9 bases left in between. Per germline, CDR1 SGHNT and CDR2 YYREEE (reference sequence).

The chain joins TRBV13 to TRBJ1-5; 9 bases are a match to TRBD1. The CDR3 extends over 15 amino acids. Unmatched junction bases numbered 3, after V lost 0 bases and J lost 6 bases. CDR1 and CDR2 (germline): PRHDT, FYEKMQ (reference sequence). The CDR3 reads CASSLGQGALQPQHF. The CDR3 DNA reads TGTGCCAGCAGCTTAGGACAGGGGGCCCTTCAGCCCCAGCATTTT.

The chain combines TRBV7-6 with TRBJ2-1; 11 nucleotides line up with TRBD2. Germline V CDR1 and CDR2: SGHVS, FNYEAQ. V shed 5 bases and J 4 bases; nucleotides not matched to a gene: 7. This CDR3 region has 16 residues. This CDR3 reads CASSLGVAGGYNEQFF. The CDR3 region has the DNA TGTGCCAGCAGCCTAGGAGTAGCGGGGGGGTACAATGAGCAGTTCTTC.

V gene TRBV30 combines with J gene TRBJ1-2; the D gene is possibly TRBD1 (5 bases). V dropped 0 bases and J dropped 0 bases, with 11 bases sitting between them. Per the germline V gene, CDR1 is GTSNPN and CDR2 is SVGIG (reference sequence). The CDR3 runs to 15 residues. The DNA of the CDR3 is TGTGCCTGGAGTGTACAGACAGTATCTAACTATGGCTACACCTTC. This sequence encodes CAWSVQTVSNYGYTF.

The chain recombines TRBV18 with TRBJ1-6; D gene uncertain. Trimming left V 8 bases short and J 7 bases short, with 9 bases between. Germline lookup yields CDR1 KGHSH and CDR2 LQKENI. This CDR3 contains 12 residues. In DNA, the CDR3 is TGTGCCAGCCGAGGGCTAAATTCACCCCTCCACTTT. This translates into CASRGLNSPLHF. Variable domain in full (rest from reference TRBV18 and TRBJ1-6): NAGVMQNPRHLVRRRGQEARLRCSPMKGHSHVYWYRQLPEEGLKFMVYLQKENIIDESGMPKERFSAEFPKEGPSILRIQQVVRGDSAAYFCASRGLNSPLHFGNGTRLTVT.

DNA of the CDR3: TGTGCCAGCAGCGGGATTAGCGGGAGGAGGAATGAGCAGTTCTTC. It encodes CASSGISGRRNEQFF. The chain recombines TRBV9 with TRBJ2-1; 10 positions match TRBD2. The germline V gene encodes CDR1 SGDLS and CDR2 YYNGEE. The junction had 7 bases not matched to a gene; V was cut back by 3 bases and J by 7 bases. The CDR3 is 15 residues long.

V usage is TRBV6-2 or TRBV6-3 and J usage is TRBJ2-3; 8 positions agree with TRBD2. Germline V gene lookup returns CDR1 MNHEY and CDR2 SVGEGT. CDR3 size: 14 residues. J lost 0 bases, V lost 5 bases, and 1 base had no gene match. The CDR3 region is CASSQRGSTDTQYF. CDR3 DNA: TGTGCCAGCAGTCAGCGGGGGAGCACAGATACGCAGTATTTT.

This clone came up once. The J gene is TRBJ2-3, the V gene TRBV28, with 9 bases fitting TRBD1. V shed 6 bases and J 1 base; nucleotides not matched to a gene: 5. The CDR3 contains 15 residues. Germline V gene data show CDR1 as MDHEN and CDR2 as SYDVKM. The CDR3 protein is CASRWTGVGTDTQYF. The CDR3 DNA sequence: TGTGCCAGCAGGTGGACAGGGGTGGGCACAGATACGCAGTATTTT.

The CDR3 here is CASSPVAVGETQYF. The CDR3 nucleotides are TGCGCCAGCAGCCCGGTCGCGGTCGGAGAGACCCAGTACTTC. The J gene is TRBJ2-5, the V gene TRBV5-1; D remains unclear. CDR1 and CDR2 from the germline V gene are SGHRS and YFSETQ. The V and J ends lost 4 bases and 4 bases respectively, with 14 bases between them. The CDR3 runs 14 residues.

Of note for this clone: This sample also contains other DNA sequences that code for the same CDR3. The J gene is TRBJ1-1, the V gene TRBV18; D is possibly TRBD1 (6 bases). Trimming removed 3 bases at V and 2 bases at J, with 13 bases between. The CDR3 has 15 residues. CDR1 is KGHSH and CDR2 is LQKENI in the germline V gene. The DNA of the CDR3 is TGTGCCAGCTCACCCCAGACAGGAGTAAACACTGAAGCTTTCTTT. This gives the protein CASSPQTGVNTEAFF.

This clone was recorded only once. V usage is TRBV10-3 and J usage is TRBJ2-2; possible D gene TRBD1, 6 bases. Germline loops: CDR1 ENHRY, CDR2 SYGVKD. The V and J ends lost 10 bases and 0 bases respectively, with 15 bases between them. The CDR3 is 15 residues long. The CDR3 nucleotides read TGTGCCACCACTACAACAGGGTCGAACACCGGGGAGCTGTTTTTT. Its translation is CATTTTGSNTGELFF.

This clone was counted a few times. The chain recombines TRBV12-3 or TRBV12-4 with TRBJ1-3, with D unclear. This CDR3 spans 13 amino acids. Trimming left V 7 bases short and J 0 bases short, with 7 bases between. The CDR3 here is CASNLLSGNTIYF. The CDR3 DNA sequence: TGTGCCAGCAATCTTCTCTCTGGAAACACCATATATTTT.

This clone was seen a single time. V and J are TRBV6-5 and TRBJ1-6; TRBD1 matches at 7 bases. Germline V CDR1 and CDR2: MNHEY, SVGAGI. The CDR3 spans 15 residues. Trimming took 2 bases from V and 7 from J; bases not matched to a gene: 5. The CDR3, as DNA: TGTGCCAGCAGTTACCGACGGGGACAGAATTCACCCCTCCACTTT. Amino acids: CASSYRRGQNSPLHF.

V is TRBV24-1 and J is TRBJ2-5; D is possibly TRBD2 (6 bases). Germline loops: CDR1 KGHDR, CDR2 SFDVKD. Trimming took off 2 bases at V and 0 bases at J, with 12 bases between the two ends. The CDR3 is 16 residues long. CDR3 sequence: CATSDSSEGYQETQYF. The DNA of the CDR3 is TGTGCCACCAGTGATTCGTCGGAGGGATACCAAGAGACCCAGTACTTC.

This clone was picked up many times. V and J are TRBV14 and TRBJ2-4; 8 nucleotides line up with TRBD1. Germline V gene sequence: CDR1 SGHDN, CDR2 FVKESK. Unmatched junction bases numbered 4, after V lost 3 bases and J lost 6 bases. The CDR3 totals 14 residues. CDR3 protein: CASSQDRAANIQYF. CDR3 nucleotides: TGTGCCAGCAGCCAGGACAGGGCGGCAAACATTCAGTACTTC.

V and J are TRBV28 and TRBJ2-7; 8 bases are shared with TRBD1. Germline CDR1 is MDHEN and CDR2 is SYDVKM. The CDR3 consists of 15 residues. V trimming: 7 bases; J trimming: 2 bases; junction bases outside the gene matches: 10. The CDR3 loop reads CASTISGQGPYEQYF. In DNA form, the CDR3 reads TGTGCCAGCACCATTTCCGGACAGGGTCCCTACGAGCAGTACTTC. The full variable domain, in which reference TRBV28 and TRBJ2-7 provide the parts outside the CDR3, is DVKVTQSSRYLVKRTGEKVFLECVQDMDHENMFWYRQDPGLGLRLIYFSYDVKMKEKGDIPEGYSVSREKKERFSLILESASTNQTSMYLCASTISGQGPYEQYFGPGTRLTVT.

V usage is TRBV19 and J usage is TRBJ2-3; 7 bases fit TRBD1. The trim removed 7 bases at V and 4 bases at J, leaving 8 bases unmatched. The germline V gene encodes CDR1 LNHDA and CDR2 SQIVND (reference sequence). The CDR3 spans 14 residues. In DNA form, the CDR3 reads TGTGCCAGTAAGGAAGGGGGCGCATCAGATACGCAGTATTTT. This encodes CASKEGGASDTQYF.

CDR3 nucleotide sequence: TGCAGTGCTAGTCTCCCCTTTTCGGAGTTCTTC. Translating gives CSASLPFSEFF. V is TRBV20-1 and J is TRBJ2-1, with D hard to call. The CDR3 loop spans 11 amino acids. Trimming cost V 3 bases and J 14 bases, with 14 bases left between them. The germline gives CDR1 DFQATT, CDR2 SNEGSKA (reference sequence).

With regard to this clone: This CDR3 is also generated by other DNA sequences in the sample. The chain has TRBV29-1 and TRBJ1-5, with TRBD1 as a possible D gene (6 bases). V was trimmed by 6 bases and J by 0 bases, leaving 9 bases between them. This CDR3 comprises 13 residues. The germline V gene has CDR1 SQVTM and CDR2 ANQGSEA. The CDR3 protein is CSVQDSSNQPQHF. The CDR3 coding sequence is TGCAGCGTCCAGGACAGTAGCAATCAGCCCCAGCATTTT.

The chain carries TRBV7-8 and TRBJ1-6; the D gene is possibly TRBD1 (6 bases). Germline V gene data show CDR1 as SGHVS and CDR2 as FQNEAQ. The CDR3 totals 14 residues. Between the trimmed V and J ends, which lost 6 bases and 8 bases, there was a span of 14 bases. CDR3 bases: TGTGCCAGCAGAACAGGGTATTCGGATTCACCCCTCCACTTT. Amino acid sequence: CASRTGYSDSPLHF. Using reference TRBV7-8 and TRBJ1-6 for the parts outside the CDR3, the full variable domain is GAGVSQSPRYKVAKRGQDVALRCDPISGHVSLFWYQQALGQGPEFLTYFQNEAQLDKSGLPSDRFFAERPEGSVSTLKIQRTQQEDSAVYLCASRTGYSDSPLHFGNGTRLTVT.